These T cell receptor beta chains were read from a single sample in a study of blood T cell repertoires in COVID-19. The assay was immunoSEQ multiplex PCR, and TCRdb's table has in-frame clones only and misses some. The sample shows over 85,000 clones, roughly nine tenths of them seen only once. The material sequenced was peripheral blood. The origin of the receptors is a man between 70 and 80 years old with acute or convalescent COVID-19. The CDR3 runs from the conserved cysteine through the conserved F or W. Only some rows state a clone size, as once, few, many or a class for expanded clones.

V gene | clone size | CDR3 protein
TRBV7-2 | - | CASSLPGQHYEQYF
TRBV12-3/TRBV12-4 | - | CASSSRAGELFF
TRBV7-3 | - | CASSLKLGEGSPLHF
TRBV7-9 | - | CASSSGQGYGYTF
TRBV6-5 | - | CASSQGGTGGQPQHF
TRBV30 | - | CAWSPRLDRGEQYF
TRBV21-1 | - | CASSKGPGTGGVKPQHF
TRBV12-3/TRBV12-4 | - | CASKDRLQETQYF
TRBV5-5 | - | CASSPQPGVSGANVLTF
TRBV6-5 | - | CASSNDRGSGYTF
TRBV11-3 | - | CASSADSLSTDTQYF
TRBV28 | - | CASSLSGSGSTYEKLFF
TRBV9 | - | CASSVGTVSYNEQFF
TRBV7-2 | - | CASSLAPLSGALHF
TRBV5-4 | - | CASSLRSAGSPLHF
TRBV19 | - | CASSTGTGGFEQYF
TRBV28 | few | CASSFGQGGEKLFF
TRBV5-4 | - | CASSSGLAGRSTDTQYF
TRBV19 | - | CASSAPGQDYGYTF
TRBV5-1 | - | CASSADRTGPDEKLFF
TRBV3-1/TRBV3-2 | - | CASSQAGVSYEQYF
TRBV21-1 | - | CASSKERGKITDTQYF
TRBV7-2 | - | CASSLDGYRVDGYTF
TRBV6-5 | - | CASRGDSSYNSPLHF
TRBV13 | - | CASSSYTGTYEQYF
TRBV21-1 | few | CASSKHHPGLAGETDTQYF
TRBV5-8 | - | CASSLGADNISRSPLHF
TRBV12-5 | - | CASGPGGSEQYF
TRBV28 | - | CASSFLGDTTNEKLFF
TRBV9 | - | CASSPKTGFYGYTF
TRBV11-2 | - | CASSRAGQSYGYTF
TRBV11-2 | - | CASSLDRDRGRYEQYF
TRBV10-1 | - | CASSSGQGETDTQYF
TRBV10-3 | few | CAISDGSSGNTIYF
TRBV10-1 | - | CASSRSWAGELFF
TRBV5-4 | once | CAASPWGLANVLTF
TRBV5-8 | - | CASSRDFAGNTIYF
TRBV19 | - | CASSMAGRNTEAFF
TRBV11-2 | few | CASSLSSGDTEAFF
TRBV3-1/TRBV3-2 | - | CASSAGTSGTDTQYF
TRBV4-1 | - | CASSLSYWGDTEAFF
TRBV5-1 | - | CASRHSGSNEQFF
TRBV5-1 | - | CASSLGRGQETQYF
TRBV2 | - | CASRRHTRDQPQHF
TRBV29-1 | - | CSVAGTITYEQFF
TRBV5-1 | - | CASTADWTESPLHF
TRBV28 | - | CASSSGSYNSPLHF
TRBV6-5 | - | CASSYSRDRLEKLFF
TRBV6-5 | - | CASSRDSYSNQPQHF
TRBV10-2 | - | CASRPTLGGEKLFF
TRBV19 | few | CASSSTGGGSFGYTF
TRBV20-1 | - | CSASNPGVWGNEKLFF
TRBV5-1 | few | CASSVDRAGTEAFF
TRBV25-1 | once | CASSGGQGVGTDTQYF
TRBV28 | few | CASRSPWAGGNSPLHF